This T cell receptor beta chain was identified during a study of T cell changes during pregnancy in multiple sclerosis. Generated by immunoSEQ multiplex PCR, the TCRdb table keeps only in-frame clones and is missing some. The table records over 30,000 clones, under 95% of them present only once. The CDR3 spans 14 residues. The germline V gene encodes CDR1 MNHEY and CDR2 SVGAGI. J lost 4 bases, V lost 1 base, and 3 bases had no gene match. The gene calls are TRBV6-5 and TRBJ1-1, with 7 bases identical to TRBD1. The sequencing used CD4+ T cells from peripheral blood mononuclear cells, collected in the third trimester of pregnancy. The origin of this receptor is a female donor with multiple sclerosis, enrolled in a pregnancy study. Here the CDR3 DNA reads TGTGCCAGCAGTTACTTACCAGGGGGCACTGAAGCTTTCTTT. This encodes CASSYLPGGTEAFF.